Listed below are T cell receptor beta chains from one sample, sequenced in a study of early T cells in non-severe SARS-CoV-2 infection. MiXCR was run by TCRdb on the 5' RACE reads, yielding one entry per CDR3 protein. The sample consists of roughly 56,000 distinct CDR3 sequences, roughly a tenth of them appearing once. Sequencing was done on a sample of whole blood. The receptors were gathered from an adult who was a healthcare worker with PCR-confirmed SARS-CoV-2 infection or an uninfected control (not recorded which). Both conserved end residues are part of each CDR3. The D gene is left open where the match is weak. Size is omitted from some rows. Given values are once, few, many or a class for expanded clones.

TRBV6-1	TRBJ2-2	many	-	TGTGCCAGCAGTGACAGGGGACTTAGAACCGGGGAGCTGTTTTTT	CASSDRGLRTGELFF
TRBV10-3	TRBJ2-2	many	-	TGTGCCATCAGTGAAAGGGGGGCTCCCACCGGGGAGCTGTTTTTT	CAISERGAPTGELFF
TRBV25-1	TRBJ2-2	many	TRBD1	TGTGCCAGCAGTGAATCGTTGGACAGGGACACCGGGGAGCTGTTTTTT	CASSESLDRDTGELFF
TRBV5-8	TRBJ2-5	few	-	TGTGCCAGCAGCCTGGGGGTATCGCTGGGGGTACAAGAGACCCAGTACTTC	CASSLGVSLGVQETQYF
TRBV12-3/TRBV12-4	TRBJ1-1	few	-	TGTGCCAGCAGTCTTCATGACGGGACTGAAGCTTTCTTT	CASSLHDGTEAFF
TRBV19	TRBJ1-4	few	-	TGTGCCAGTAGCGGGACAACTAATGAAAAACTGTTTTTT	CASSGTTNEKLFF
TRBV5-4	TRBJ2-1	few	-	TGTGCCAGCAGCTTGGTTGGGACGGATTTGAATGAGCAGTTCTTC	CASSLVGTDLNEQFF
TRBV10-1	TRBJ2-5	-	-	TGCGCCAGCAGTCAGACCGGTGGATCAGAGACCCAGTACTTC	CASSQTGGSETQYF
TRBV3-1	TRBJ2-2	-	-	TGTGCCAGCAGCCAAATAGGTACCGGGGAGCTGTTTTTT	CASSQIGTGELFF
TRBV28	TRBJ2-3	-	-	TGTGCCAGCAGTCCTCGGGGGAAGGTTACAAGCACAGATACGCAGTATTTT	CASSPRGKVTSTDTQYF
TRBV7-9	TRBJ1-1	few	-	TGTGCCAGCAGCTCCCCGGCGGAAAACACTGAAGCTTTCTTT	CASSSPAENTEAFF
TRBV19	TRBJ2-4	many	-	TGTGCCAGTAGTATGAGCTGGGCTCTAGCCAAAAACATTCAGTACTTC	CASSMSWALAKNIQYF
TRBV10-3	TRBJ2-4	few	-	TGTGCCATCAGTGATGATTCGAGGGGCATTCAGTACTTC	CAISDDSRGIQYF
TRBV5-1	TRBJ1-2	-	TRBD1	TGCGCCAGCAGCCTCACCGGGACAGGGAGGGATGGCTACACCTTC	CASSLTGTGRDGYTF
TRBV30	TRBJ2-1	many	TRBD2	TGTGCCTGGAGTTATAGCGGGGGCAGCGATGAGCAGTTCTTC	CAWSYSGGSDEQFF
TRBV7-7	TRBJ1-5	many	-	TGTGCCAGCAGCTTAAAAAGCAGGGTTTGGAGCAATCAGCCCCAGCATTTT	CASSLKSRVWSNQPQHF
TRBV19	TRBJ2-2	-	-	TGTGCCAGTAGTATCCTCACCGGGGAGCTGTTTTTT	CASSILTGELFF
TRBV9	TRBJ1-2	many	-	TGTGCCAGCAGCGTAGGGCGGACCCTCGCCCTTTATGGCTACACCTTC	CASSVGRTLALYGYTF
TRBV6-4	TRBJ1-6	-	-	TGTGCCAGCGATGTGAGACAGGAGAATTCACCCCTCCACTTT	CASDVRQENSPLHF
TRBV9	TRBJ2-5	-	-	TGTGCCAGCAGCGTTAGGAGGGGAAAAGAGACCCAGTACTTC	CASSVRRGKETQYF
TRBV28	TRBJ1-5	many	-	TGTGCCAGCAGCGTTCAGAGACTGAGCTATCAGCCCCAGCATTTT	CASSVQRLSYQPQHF
TRBV2	TRBJ2-2	few	-	TGTGCCAGCAGTGAGTTAACAGCGAACACCGGGGAGCTGTTTTTT	CASSELTANTGELFF
TRBV12-3/TRBV12-4	TRBJ1-5	-	TRBD1	TGTGCCAGCAGCTTAGACAGGGGACGGAATCAGCCCCAGCATTTT	CASSLDRGRNQPQHF
TRBV7-9	TRBJ2-2	many	-	TGTGCCAGCAGCCGAGGACAGCTCACCGGGGAGCTGTTTTTT	CASSRGQLTGELFF
TRBV11-2	TRBJ2-3	-	-	TGTGCCAGCCGGGGGTGGCTACACACAGATACGCAGTATTTT	CASRGWLHTDTQYF
TRBV18	TRBJ1-1	few	TRBD1	TGTGCCAGCTCACAAAATTCCAGGACGACAGGGACTGAAGCTTTCTTT	CASSQNSRTTGTEAFF
TRBV19	TRBJ1-2	many	-	TGTGCCAGTAGTTCCCACTATGGCTACACCTTC	CASSSHYGYTF
TRBV3-1	TRBJ2-1	few	TRBD1	TGTGCCAGCAGCCAAGAAAACAGGGGGCCACGCAATGAGCAGTTCTTC	CASSQENRGPRNEQFF
TRBV30	TRBJ1-1	-	TRBD1	TGTGCCTGGAGGAAAGAGGGGACAGGGGGCACTGAAGTTTTCTTT	CAWRKEGTGGTEVFF
TRBV5-1	TRBJ2-1	many	TRBD2	TGCGCCAGCAGCCACAGGACTAGCGGGGGCGACTCCTACAATGAGCAGTTCTTC	CASSHRTSGGDSYNEQFF
TRBV19	TRBJ1-5	-	-	TGTGCCAGTAGTATAGTAGGTGGGCGTAGGCCCCAGCATTTT	CASSIVGGRRPQHF
TRBV5-1	TRBJ1-2	once	TRBD1	TGCGTCAGCAGCTTGGAGGGACAGGCATTTAACTATGGCTACACCTTC	CVSSLEGQAFNYGYTF
TRBV20-1	TRBJ1-2	-	TRBD1	TGCAGTGCCCCAACTGACAGGGCGGCTTCTGGCTACACCTTC	CSAPTDRAASGYTF
TRBV20-1	TRBJ1-2	few	TRBD1	TGCGGAGGACAGGCCACAGACTATGGCTACACCTTC	CGGQATDYGYTF
TRBV5-6	TRBJ1-6	many	-	TGTGCCAGCAGCTACCCACAGGCGAATTCACCCCTCCACTTT	CASSYPQANSPLHF
TRBV15	TRBJ2-1	-	TRBD2	TGTGCCACCAGCAGATCACCGGGACTAGCGGAGAGTGAGCAGTTCTTC	CATSRSPGLAESEQFF